This T cell receptor beta chain was sequenced during a study of PD-1 blockade in mismatch repair-deficient tumors. The table came from immunoSEQ multiplex PCR; TCRdb's copy has only in-frame clones and leaves some out. This table has nearly 9,000 clones, over 70% appearing once. Worth noting for this clone: Its antigen is undetermined.

Time point here: approximately 10-day in vitro stimulation with candidate neoantigen peptide 7. More than five ELISpot-reactive neoantigen peptides each drove an approximately eleven-day in vitro stimulation. A no-peptide control culture served as baseline for clone fold changes. The CDR3 covers 13 residues. Germline assignment: CDR1 MDHEN and CDR2 SYDVKM. V was pared by 7 bases and J by 5 bases, with 14 bases between. Material: cells cultured in vitro, obtained from a patient treated with pembrolizumab. J is TRBJ2-5 and V is TRBV28; D perhaps matches TRBD2 (6 bases). This clonotype originated in an adult with mismatch repair-deficient cancer. CDR3 amino acids: CASTTIAAETQYF. DNA for the CDR3: TGTGCCAGCACCACAATAGCGGCGGAGACCCAGTACTTC.